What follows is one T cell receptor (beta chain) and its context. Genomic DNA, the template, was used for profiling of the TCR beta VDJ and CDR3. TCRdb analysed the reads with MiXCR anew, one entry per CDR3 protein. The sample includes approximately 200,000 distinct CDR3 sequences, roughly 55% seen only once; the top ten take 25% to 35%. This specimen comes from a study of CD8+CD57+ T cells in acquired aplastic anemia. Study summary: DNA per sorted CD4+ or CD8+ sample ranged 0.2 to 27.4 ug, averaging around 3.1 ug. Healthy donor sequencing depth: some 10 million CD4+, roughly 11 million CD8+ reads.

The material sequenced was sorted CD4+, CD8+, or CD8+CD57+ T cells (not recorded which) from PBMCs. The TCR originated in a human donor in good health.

The CDR3 nucleotides read TGTGCCACCAGCGGAGGGGGGGCCCTCGCCTATGGCTACACCTTC. It encodes CATSGGGALAYGYTF. J is TRBJ1-2 and V is TRBV15, with D possibly being TRBD1 (6 bases). Germline values: CDR1 LNHNV, CDR2 YYDKDF (reference sequence). The CDR3 is made up of 15 amino acids. Deletions cut 5 bases from V and 4 bases from J, with 17 bases between.